This TCR beta chain was captured by sequencing in a study of identical twins. The study's findings and limits: The abundant beta clonotypes from cord blood had fewer insertions, and memory repertoires had none of this.

TCRdb reprocessed the 5' RACE reads with MiXCR, giving one entry per CDR3 protein. The data contain some 240,000 distinct CDR3 sequences, 10% of them seen just once; the ten biggest clones take up approximately 9.1%. With regard to this clonotype: Antigen: not known.

The CDR3 has 13 amino acids. Germline CDR1 DFQATT, CDR2 SNEGSKA (reference sequence). Trimming took 7 bases from V and 2 from J, leaving 14 bases between them. The TCR was taken from a man in his forties or fifties in good health. The source material was memory T cells sorted from blood. This chain joins TRBV20-1 and TRBJ1-2, with D possibly matching TRBD1 (5 bases). The CDR3 bases are TGCAGTGTGAGGGACGGGAGAAACTATGGCTACACCTTC. Its protein is CSVRDGRNYGYTF.